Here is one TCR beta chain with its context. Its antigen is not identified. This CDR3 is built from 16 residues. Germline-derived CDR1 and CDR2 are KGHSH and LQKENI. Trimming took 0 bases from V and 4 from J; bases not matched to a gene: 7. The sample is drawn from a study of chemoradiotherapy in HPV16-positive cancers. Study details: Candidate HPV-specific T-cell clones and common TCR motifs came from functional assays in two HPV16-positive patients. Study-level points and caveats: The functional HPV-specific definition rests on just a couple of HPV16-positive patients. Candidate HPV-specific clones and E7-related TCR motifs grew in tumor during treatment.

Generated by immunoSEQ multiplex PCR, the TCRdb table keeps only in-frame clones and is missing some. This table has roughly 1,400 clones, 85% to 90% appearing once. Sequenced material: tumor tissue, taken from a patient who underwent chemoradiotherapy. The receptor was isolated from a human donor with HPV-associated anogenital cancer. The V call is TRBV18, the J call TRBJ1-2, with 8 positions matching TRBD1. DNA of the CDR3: TGTGCCAGCTCACCACCGGAGGGGACAGGAGCCTATGGCTACACCTTC. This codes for CASSPPEGTGAYGYTF.